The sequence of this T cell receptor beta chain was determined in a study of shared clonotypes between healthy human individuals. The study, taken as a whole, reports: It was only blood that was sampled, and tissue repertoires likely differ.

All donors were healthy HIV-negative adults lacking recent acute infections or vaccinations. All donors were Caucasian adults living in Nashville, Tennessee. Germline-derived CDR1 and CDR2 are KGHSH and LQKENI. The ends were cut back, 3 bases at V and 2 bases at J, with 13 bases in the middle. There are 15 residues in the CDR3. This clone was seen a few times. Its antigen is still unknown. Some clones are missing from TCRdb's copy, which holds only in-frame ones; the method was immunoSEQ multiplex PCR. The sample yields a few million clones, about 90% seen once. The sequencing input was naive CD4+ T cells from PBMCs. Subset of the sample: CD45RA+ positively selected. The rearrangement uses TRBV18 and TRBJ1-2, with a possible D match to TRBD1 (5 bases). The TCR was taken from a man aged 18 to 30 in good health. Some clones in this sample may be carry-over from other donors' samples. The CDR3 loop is CASSPPRGGNYGYTF. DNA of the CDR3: TGTGCCAGCTCACCGCCGAGGGGCGGGAACTATGGCTACACCTTC.